The rows below give T cell receptor beta chains drawn from one sample of a study of metastatic and nonmetastatic thyroid tumors. TCRdb re-processed the PCR reads through MiXCR. This sample carries just over 15,000 clones, roughly 34% of them seen once, and the ten largest clones take roughly 11%. The sequencing input was tumor tissue. The receptors derive from a male donor with papillary thyroid cancer or a benign thyroid nodule (not recorded which). Some clones in this sample may be carry-over from other donors' samples. CDR3s include the opening cysteine and the closing phenylalanine or tryptophan. Each record gives: V gene, clone size, D gene, J gene, CDR3 DNA, CDR3 protein. D genes are given only for firm matches. Clone sizes are given selectively: once, few, many, or a class where the clone is expanded.

v_call: TRBV6-1
clone_size: -
d_call: -
j_call: TRBJ1-3
cdr3_nt: TGTGCCGGCAACGACCAGGGGATAGGAAACACCATATATTTT
cdr3_aa: CAGNDQGIGNTIYF

v_call: TRBV7-7
clone_size: many
d_call: TRBD2
j_call: TRBJ2-5
cdr3_nt: TGTGCTAGCAGCTTTAGTACGGGAGGAGAGACCCAGTACTTC
cdr3_aa: CASSFSTGGETQYF

v_call: TRBV5-1
clone_size: many
d_call: -
j_call: TRBJ2-1
cdr3_nt: TGCGCCAGCAGTTGGACTCAATACAATGAGCAGTTCTTC
cdr3_aa: CASSWTQYNEQFF

v_call: TRBV4-2
clone_size: many
d_call: -
j_call: TRBJ2-3
cdr3_nt: TGTGCCAGCAGCCAAGGGCGGGCCCCCGATACGCAGTATTTT
cdr3_aa: CASSQGRAPDTQYF

v_call: TRBV3-1
clone_size: -
d_call: -
j_call: TRBJ1-4
cdr3_nt: TGTGCCAGCGCCCACAACCCAGGGGAAAAACTGTTTTTT
cdr3_aa: CASAHNPGEKLFF

v_call: TRBV10-1
clone_size: many
d_call: -
j_call: TRBJ1-1
cdr3_nt: TGCGCCAGCAGTGTTGGGGCTGCGAACACTGAAGCTTTCTTT
cdr3_aa: CASSVGAANTEAFF

v_call: TRBV7-9
clone_size: many
d_call: -
j_call: TRBJ2-5
cdr3_nt: TGTGCCATCCTACAGGGACAAGAGACCCAGTACTTC
cdr3_aa: CAILQGQETQYF

v_call: TRBV11-2
clone_size: medium-sized
d_call: -
j_call: TRBJ1-2
cdr3_nt: TGTGCCAGCAGCTTAGGCGGAGTTGGCTACACCTTC
cdr3_aa: CASSLGGVGYTF

v_call: TRBV5-1
clone_size: medium-sized
d_call: -
j_call: TRBJ1-3
cdr3_nt: TGCGCCAGCAGCGGCGGGACTTCTGGAAACACCATATATTTT
cdr3_aa: CASSGGTSGNTIYF

v_call: TRBV19
clone_size: -
d_call: -
j_call: TRBJ2-1
cdr3_nt: TGTGCCAGTAGTATAGTTGCAGGGGAGGTGAATGAGCAGTTCTTC
cdr3_aa: CASSIVAGEVNEQFF

v_call: TRBV20-1
clone_size: -
d_call: -
j_call: TRBJ2-1
cdr3_nt: TGCAGTGCTAGAGATGCCTATAGCTCCTACAATGAGCAGTTCTTC
cdr3_aa: CSARDAYSSYNEQFF

v_call: TRBV4-1
clone_size: many
d_call: TRBD2
j_call: TRBJ2-1
cdr3_nt: TGCGCCAGCAGCCTGACTTGGACTAGCGGGGGGGCCTCCTACAATGAGCAGTTCTTC
cdr3_aa: CASSLTWTSGGASYNEQFF

v_call: TRBV7-8
clone_size: medium-sized
d_call: -
j_call: TRBJ2-7
cdr3_nt: TGTGCCAGCAGCCCCCTCCGGGACGGTACCTACGAGCAGTACTTC
cdr3_aa: CASSPLRDGTYEQYF

v_call: TRBV29-1
clone_size: -
d_call: -
j_call: TRBJ1-3
cdr3_nt: TGCAGCGTTGCCTGCCCGGCAGATGGAAACACCATTTATTTT
cdr3_aa: CSVACPADGNTIYF

v_call: TRBV7-8
clone_size: once
d_call: TRBD2
j_call: TRBJ2-7
cdr3_nt: TGTGCCAGCAGCTTATTAGCGGGAACAGCACGCGAGCAGTACTTC
cdr3_aa: CASSLLAGTAREQYF

v_call: TRBV6-5
clone_size: -
d_call: -
j_call: TRBJ2-7
cdr3_nt: TGTGCCAGCAGTTACGAGCAGGGAATTTCCCACGAGCAGTACTTC
cdr3_aa: CASSYEQGISHEQYF

v_call: TRBV5-1
clone_size: -
d_call: TRBD2
j_call: TRBJ2-1
cdr3_nt: TGCGCCAGCAGCTTGGAACTAGCGGCAACTTACAATGAGCAGTTCTTC
cdr3_aa: CASSLELAATYNEQFF

v_call: TRBV2
clone_size: -
d_call: TRBD1
j_call: TRBJ1-6
cdr3_nt: TGTGCCTGCAGGATCGACAGGGCAAATTCACCCCTCCACTTT
cdr3_aa: CACRIDRANSPLHF

v_call: TRBV25-1
clone_size: many
d_call: -
j_call: TRBJ1-5
cdr3_nt: TGTGCCAGCAGTGAAGGGAATCAGCCCCAGCATTTT
cdr3_aa: CASSEGNQPQHF

v_call: TRBV4-2
clone_size: -
d_call: -
j_call: TRBJ2-5
cdr3_nt: TGTGCCAGCAGCCAAGATCGTCGCCAGGAAGAGACCCAGTACTTC
cdr3_aa: CASSQDRRQEETQYF

v_call: TRBV15
clone_size: many
d_call: -
j_call: TRBJ2-5
cdr3_nt: TGTGCCACCAGCAGACCGAGACAGCCGGAGACCCAGTACTTC
cdr3_aa: CATSRPRQPETQYF

v_call: TRBV4-1
clone_size: -
d_call: TRBD1
j_call: TRBJ1-3
cdr3_nt: TGCGCCAGCAGCCACGCGGAGGGGGCACCTGGAAACACCATAAATTTT
cdr3_aa: CASSHAEGAPGNTINF

v_call: TRBV20-1
clone_size: -
d_call: TRBD2
j_call: TRBJ2-1
cdr3_nt: TGCAGTGCGGGGGGACTATCGGGGGAGGCCTACAATGAGCAGTTCTTC
cdr3_aa: CSAGGLSGEAYNEQFF

v_call: TRBV3-1
clone_size: medium-sized
d_call: -
j_call: TRBJ1-5
cdr3_nt: TGTGCCAGCAGCCAATCGACAGCCTACCTTCCCCAGCATTTT
cdr3_aa: CASSQSTAYLPQHF

v_call: TRBV2
clone_size: -
d_call: -
j_call: TRBJ2-1
cdr3_nt: TGTGCCAGCAGTGACTATGAGCAGTTCTTC
cdr3_aa: CASSDYEQFF

v_call: TRBV15
clone_size: many
d_call: TRBD1
j_call: TRBJ2-7
cdr3_nt: TGTGCCACCAGCAGAGGACGGGACAGGGGGTCCTACGAGCAGTACTTC
cdr3_aa: CATSRGRDRGSYEQYF

v_call: TRBV5-1
clone_size: -
d_call: -
j_call: TRBJ1-2
cdr3_nt: TGCGCCAGCAGTCCCGACGGGGGAGGCTATGGCTACACCTTC
cdr3_aa: CASSPDGGGYGYTF

v_call: TRBV3-1
clone_size: -
d_call: -
j_call: TRBJ2-7
cdr3_nt: TGTGCCAGCAGGCAGCTAGCTGGGGACTACGAGCAGTACTTC
cdr3_aa: CASRQLAGDYEQYF

v_call: TRBV5-1
clone_size: medium-sized
d_call: TRBD1
j_call: TRBJ1-1
cdr3_nt: TGCGCCAGCAGCTGGACCGGGACAGGGGACACTGAAGCTTTCTTT
cdr3_aa: CASSWTGTGDTEAFF

v_call: TRBV30
clone_size: medium-sized
d_call: -
j_call: TRBJ1-5
cdr3_nt: TGTGCCTGGAGTGTACAGGGCAATCAGCCCCAGCATTTT
cdr3_aa: CAWSVQGNQPQHF

v_call: TRBV2
clone_size: few
d_call: -
j_call: TRBJ1-2
cdr3_nt: TGTGCCAGCAGGGTCCAGGTCTCTAACTACGTCTACACCTTC
cdr3_aa: CASRVQVSNYVYTF

v_call: TRBV6-6
clone_size: few
d_call: -
j_call: TRBJ1-1
cdr3_nt: TGTGCCAGCAGTTACTCGCTCGGCCGGTCCGGCACTGAAGCTTTCTTT
cdr3_aa: CASSYSLGRSGTEAFF

v_call: TRBV3-1
clone_size: -
d_call: -
j_call: TRBJ2-7
cdr3_nt: TGTGCCAGCAGCCAAGGGACAGCGGTAACCGAGCAGTACTTC
cdr3_aa: CASSQGTAVTEQYF

v_call: TRBV20-1
clone_size: -
d_call: -
j_call: TRBJ2-3
cdr3_nt: TGCAGTGCTAGAGATCTCCAACCACGCCCCGGTGGGCTATCAACAGATACGCAGTATTTT
cdr3_aa: CSARDLQPRPGGLSTDTQYF

v_call: TRBV7-9
clone_size: -
d_call: TRBD1
j_call: TRBJ1-4
cdr3_nt: TGTGCCAGCAGCCTCCGGGACAGGGGTGTTAATGAAAAACTGTTTTTT
cdr3_aa: CASSLRDRGVNEKLFF

v_call: TRBV11-2
clone_size: -
d_call: TRBD2
j_call: TRBJ2-1
cdr3_nt: TGTGCCAGCAGCACCGGGACTAGAGGTGAGCAGTTCTTC
cdr3_aa: CASSTGTRGEQFF

v_call: TRBV2
clone_size: many
d_call: TRBD2
j_call: TRBJ2-1
cdr3_nt: TGTGCCAGCAGTGGTTCCAGCGGGGGGCCCCCCTACAATGAGCAGTTCTTC
cdr3_aa: CASSGSSGGPPYNEQFF

v_call: TRBV12-3/TRBV12-4
clone_size: -
d_call: TRBD1
j_call: TRBJ2-6
cdr3_nt: TGTGCCAGCAGTCCTAGGACAGGGACACCCTCTGGGGCCAACGTCCTGACTTTC
cdr3_aa: CASSPRTGTPSGANVLTF

v_call: TRBV5-6
clone_size: many
d_call: -
j_call: TRBJ2-7
cdr3_nt: TGTGCCAGCAGCTTGGGATGGGGACAAACTCACTTC
cdr3_aa: CASSLGWGQTHF

v_call: TRBV16
clone_size: many
d_call: -
j_call: TRBJ2-2
cdr3_nt: TGTGCCAGCAGCCAATTTCGCAGAAACACCGGGGAGCTGTTTTTT
cdr3_aa: CASSQFRRNTGELFF

v_call: TRBV6-1
clone_size: -
d_call: TRBD2
j_call: TRBJ2-7
cdr3_nt: TGTGCCAGCAGTGGGACTAGCGGGAGCTCCTACGATCAGTACTTC
cdr3_aa: CASSGTSGSSYDQYF

v_call: TRBV11-3
clone_size: -
d_call: -
j_call: TRBJ2-7
cdr3_nt: TGTGCCAGCACCCAGGTCCTATGGTCCTACGAGCAGTACTTC
cdr3_aa: CASTQVLWSYEQYF

v_call: TRBV29-1
clone_size: -
d_call: -
j_call: TRBJ1-1
cdr3_nt: TGCAGCGTGCCGTTCCGGGACAACACTGAAGCTTTCTTT
cdr3_aa: CSVPFRDNTEAFF

v_call: TRBV6-1
clone_size: -
d_call: -
j_call: TRBJ2-1
cdr3_nt: TGTGCCAGCATCCGGTTTTTACGGGGGGCGGGCGAGCAGTTCTTC
cdr3_aa: CASIRFLRGAGEQFF

v_call: TRBV20-1
clone_size: few
d_call: -
j_call: TRBJ2-7
cdr3_nt: TGCAGTGCTAGAGTCGGGTGGGGGGCCTCCTACGAGCAGTACTTC
cdr3_aa: CSARVGWGASYEQYF

v_call: TRBV18
clone_size: -
d_call: -
j_call: TRBJ1-6
cdr3_nt: TGTGCCAGCTCACCCCAGCCACAGGGCCGAAATTCACCCCTCCACTTT
cdr3_aa: CASSPQPQGRNSPLHF

v_call: TRBV3-1
clone_size: -
d_call: -
j_call: TRBJ2-7
cdr3_nt: TGTGCCAGCAGCCATCTCTCCGGGGCTCTCGAGCAGTACTTC
cdr3_aa: CASSHLSGALEQYF

v_call: TRBV3-1
clone_size: -
d_call: -
j_call: TRBJ1-6
cdr3_nt: TGTGCCAGCATCCAAGAAGGAGTGAATTCACCCCTCCACTTT
cdr3_aa: CASIQEGVNSPLHF